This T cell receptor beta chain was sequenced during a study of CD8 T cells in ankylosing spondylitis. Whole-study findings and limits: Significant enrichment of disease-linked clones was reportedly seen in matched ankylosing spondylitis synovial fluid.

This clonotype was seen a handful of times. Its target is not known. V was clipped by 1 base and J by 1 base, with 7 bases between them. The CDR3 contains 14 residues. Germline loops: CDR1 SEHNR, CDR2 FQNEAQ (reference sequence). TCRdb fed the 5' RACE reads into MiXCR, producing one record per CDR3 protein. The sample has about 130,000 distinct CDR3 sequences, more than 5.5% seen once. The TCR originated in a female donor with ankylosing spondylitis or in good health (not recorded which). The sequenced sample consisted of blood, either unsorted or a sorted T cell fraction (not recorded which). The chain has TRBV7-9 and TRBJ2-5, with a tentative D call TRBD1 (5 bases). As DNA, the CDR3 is TGTGCCAGCAGCTTAGAAGACAGCCAAGAGACCCAGTACTTC. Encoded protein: CASSLEDSQETQYF.